Below, one TCR beta chain is given with its context. The data stem from a study of OX40 agonist ivuxolimab in advanced cancers. The method was immunoSEQ multiplex PCR; TCRdb's version includes in-frame clones alone and lacks a portion of them. The sample holds tens of thousands of clones; 87% are singletons and the top ten take 0.3% to 0.45%. The specimen comprised CD4+ or CD8+ T cells sorted from blood, sampled in a trial of the OX40 agonist ivuxolimab. This clonotype was obtained from an adult with an advanced solid tumor such as melanoma, head and neck, liver or kidney cancer.

The CDR3 coding sequence is TGTGCCAGCAGCCGGCGGGGGGAGACTGAAGCTTTCTTT. It translates to CASSRRGETEAFF. This chain uses TRBV7-2 with TRBJ1-1; the D gene is possibly TRBD1 (5 bases). Trimming shortened V by 5 bases and J by 5 bases, and 12 bases separated the two germline ends. There are 13 residues in the CDR3. The germline V gene has CDR1 SGHTA and CDR2 FQGNSA.